The rows below give T cell receptor beta chains drawn from one sample of a study of cytomegalovirus exposure and HLA in healthy donors. Using immunoSEQ multiplex PCR, the repertoire was profiled, and TCRdb retains in-frame clones only, with some absent. This sample has fewer than 100,000 clones, with 94% found just once. Input material: PBMCs. Source of these receptors: a woman aged 18-30 years in good health and CMV-seropositive. Each CDR3 is given without its conserved first and last residue.

V gene | CDR3 protein
TRBV28 | ASNLRGLGNQPQH
TRBV7-9 | ASSPGLEFYNEQF
TRBV28 | ASSLSKRGSTDTQY
TRBV27 | ASSLGRGRDTQY
TRBV4-2 | ASSQDLAQAQVQPQH
TRBV28 | ASSSSFTGSDTEAF
TRBV11-1 | ASSFRTGGSPLH
TRBV5-1 | ASSPRDRGLNNEKLF
TRBV7-8 | ASSLDRVYEQY
TRBV6-5 | ASAPGGGSPLH
TRBV4-1 | ASSQDYQGYEQY
TRBV7-9 | ASRIGQGHTEAF
TRBV10-3 | AISGSSNEKLF
TRBV5-1 | ASSGTGYNEQF
TRBV19 | ASSLYLTQQPDYGYT
TRBV5-1 | ASSFTGQSEQY
TRBV10-3 | AISEKRGGYNEQF
TRBV18 | ASSPLGQRGTDTQY
TRBV6-5 | ASKTGTGGYEQY
TRBV7-3 | ASSLEGLQYNEQF
TRBV27 | ASRTGLAGGKNIQY
TRBV7-9 | ASSLGSGVNTEAF
TRBV27 | ASSPQGIQAYTEAF
TRBV20-1 | SARTGREQY
TRBV10-3 | AIRSTGAYEQY
TRBV7-7 | ASSLLDRAEQY
TRBV7-2 | ASRRTSGNQETQY
TRBV30 | AWSVIRGRGNTEAF
TRBV7-8 | ASSLAPRTSGRASIGTQY
TRBV7-9 | ASSSRLAGAETQY
TRBV5-1 | ASSLAGGTDTQY
TRBV30 | AWSVVGSSGSLWEQF
TRBV12-2 | ASRLKVPGQIYVRSETQY
TRBV10-3 | AISESGDSLSPLH
TRBV28 | ASTSGQGNSPLH
TRBV7-9 | ASSFGRGSYEQY
TRBV5-4 | ASSSLAGVSETQY
TRBV11-2 | ASSQTLQGLNTGELF
TRBV5-1 | ASSLTSNEQF
TRBV4-1 | ASSHTNREQF
TRBV25-1 | ASSEVRGTGASYNEQF
TRBV4-3 | ASSPEPHTGIGNTIY
TRBV11-3 | ASRSSTNEKLF
TRBV11-3 | ASSPRGGPQH
TRBV6-5 | ASSYGGLGTDTQY
TRBV7-9 | ASSLLTVQNIQY
TRBV5-8 | ASSARGNSYEQY
TRBV7-8 | ASSLANIYGYT
TRBV27 | ASSSGIRGGYSPLH
TRBV9 | ASSPRLHYEQY
TRBV28 | ASSLLAGGLPYNEQF
TRBV4-2 | ASSQERRAPYNEQF
TRBV7-9 | ASSFIRGVSEKLF
TRBV4-1 | ASSQGGSPIYEQY